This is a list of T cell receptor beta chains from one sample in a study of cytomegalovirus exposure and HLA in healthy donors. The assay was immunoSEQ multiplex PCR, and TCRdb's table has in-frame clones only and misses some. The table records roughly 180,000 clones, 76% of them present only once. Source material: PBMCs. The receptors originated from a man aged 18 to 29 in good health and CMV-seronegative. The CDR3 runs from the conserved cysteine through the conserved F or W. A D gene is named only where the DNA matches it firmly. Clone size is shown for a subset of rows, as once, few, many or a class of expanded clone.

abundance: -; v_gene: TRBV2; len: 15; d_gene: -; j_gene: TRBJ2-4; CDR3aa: CASSGVALAKNIQYF; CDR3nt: TGTGCCAGCAGTGGAGTAGCGTTAGCCAAAAACATTCAGTACTTC
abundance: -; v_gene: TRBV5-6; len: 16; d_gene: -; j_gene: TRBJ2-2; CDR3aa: CASSLGRVRATGELFF; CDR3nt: TGTGCCAGCAGCTTGGGCAGGGTTCGGGCCACCGGGGAGCTGTTTTTT
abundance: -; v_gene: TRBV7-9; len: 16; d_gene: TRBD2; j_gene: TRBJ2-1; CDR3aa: CASSLRLAGGYNEQFF; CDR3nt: TGTGCCAGCAGCCTCCGGTTAGCGGGGGGCTACAATGAGCAGTTCTTC
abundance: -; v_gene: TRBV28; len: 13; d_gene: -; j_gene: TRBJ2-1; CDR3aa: CASSFRRGGEQFF; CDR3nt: TGTGCCAGCAGTTTCCGGAGGGGAGGTGAGCAGTTCTTC
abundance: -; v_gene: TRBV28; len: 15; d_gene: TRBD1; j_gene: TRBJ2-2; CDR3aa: CASSQNQGATGELFF; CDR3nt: TGTGCCAGCAGTCAAAATCAGGGGGCCACCGGGGAGCTGTTTTTT
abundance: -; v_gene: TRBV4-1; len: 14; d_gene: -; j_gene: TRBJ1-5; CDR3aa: CASSQGQANQPQHF; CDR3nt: TGCGCCAGCAGCCAAGGACAGGCCAATCAGCCCCAGCATTTT
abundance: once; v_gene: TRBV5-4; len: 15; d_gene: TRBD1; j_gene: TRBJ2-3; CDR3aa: CASSLRTGATDTQYF; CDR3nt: TGTGCCAGCAGCTTGCGGACAGGAGCCACAGATACGCAGTATTTT
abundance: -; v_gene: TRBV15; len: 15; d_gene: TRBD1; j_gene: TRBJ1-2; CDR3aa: CATSSSQGASGGYTF; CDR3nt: TGTGCCACCAGCAGCTCACAGGGGGCATCTGGAGGCTACACCTTC
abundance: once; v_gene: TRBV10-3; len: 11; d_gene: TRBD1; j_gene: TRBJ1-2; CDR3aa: CATRPGQGFPF; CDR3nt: TGTGCCACCCGACCGGGACAGGGCTTTCCCTTC
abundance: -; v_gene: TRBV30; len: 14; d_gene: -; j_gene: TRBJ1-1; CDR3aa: CAWSSSTVVPTAFF; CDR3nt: TGTGCCTGGAGTTCATCCACGGTCGTCCCAACCGCTTTCTTT
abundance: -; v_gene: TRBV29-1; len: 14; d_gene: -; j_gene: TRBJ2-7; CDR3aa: CSVPDAWRIYEQYF; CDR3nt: TGCAGCGTTCCTGACGCCTGGCGGATCTACGAGCAGTACTTC
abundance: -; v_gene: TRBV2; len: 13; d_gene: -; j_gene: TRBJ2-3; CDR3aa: CASGPRETDTQYF; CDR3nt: TGTGCCAGCGGGCCCCGGGAGACAGATACGCAGTATTTT
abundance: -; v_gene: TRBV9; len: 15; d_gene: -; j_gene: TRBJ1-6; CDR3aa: CASSVGRTYNSPLHF; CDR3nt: TGTGCCAGCAGCGTAGGACGGACATATAATTCACCCCTCCACTTT
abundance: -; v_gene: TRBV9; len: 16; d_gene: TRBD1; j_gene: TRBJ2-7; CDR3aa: CASSRTQGASHNEQYF; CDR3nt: TGTGCCAGCAGCAGAACACAGGGGGCTTCCCACAACGAGCAGTACTTC
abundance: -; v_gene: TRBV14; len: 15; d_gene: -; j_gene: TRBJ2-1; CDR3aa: CASSQDLGGYNEQFF; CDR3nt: TGTGCCAGCAGCCAAGACTTGGGGGGCTACAATGAGCAGTTCTTC
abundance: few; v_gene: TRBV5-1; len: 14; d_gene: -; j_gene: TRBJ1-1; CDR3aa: CASSLAAGISEAFF; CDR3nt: TGCGCCAGCAGCTTGGCCGCAGGGATATCTGAAGCTTTCTTT
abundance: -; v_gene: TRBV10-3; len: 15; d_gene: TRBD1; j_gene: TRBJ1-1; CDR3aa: CAISARQGARTEAFF; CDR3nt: TGTGCCATCAGTGCGAGACAGGGGGCGAGGACTGAAGCTTTCTTT
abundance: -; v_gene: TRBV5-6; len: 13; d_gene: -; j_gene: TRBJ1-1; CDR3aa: CASSLGQFTEAFF; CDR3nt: TGTGCCAGCAGCTTGGGCCAGTTCACTGAAGCTTTCTTT
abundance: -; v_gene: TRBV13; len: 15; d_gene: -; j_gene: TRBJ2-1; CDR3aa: CASSPNRGPYNEQFF; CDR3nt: TGTGCCAGCAGCCCTAACCGGGGTCCGTACAATGAGCAGTTCTTC
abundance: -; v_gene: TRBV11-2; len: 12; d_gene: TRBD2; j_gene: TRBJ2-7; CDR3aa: CASSPGGYEQYF; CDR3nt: TGTGCCAGCAGCCCCGGGGGGTACGAGCAGTACTTC
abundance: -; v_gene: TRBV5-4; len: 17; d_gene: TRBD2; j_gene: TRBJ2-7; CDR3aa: CASSFLAGGDGSYEQYF; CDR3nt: TGTGCCAGCAGCTTTTTGGCGGGGGGTGATGGATCCTACGAGCAGTACTTC
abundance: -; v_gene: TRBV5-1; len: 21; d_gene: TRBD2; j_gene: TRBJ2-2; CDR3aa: CASTVTAATLAGDPNTGELFF; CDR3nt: TGCGCCAGCACCGTGACCGCGGCCACACTAGCGGGAGACCCGAACACCGGGGAGCTGTTTTTT
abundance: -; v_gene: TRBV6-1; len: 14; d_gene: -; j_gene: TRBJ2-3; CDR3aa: CASSEASRADTQYF; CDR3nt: TGTGCCAGCAGTGAAGCTAGCCGGGCAGATACGCAGTATTTT
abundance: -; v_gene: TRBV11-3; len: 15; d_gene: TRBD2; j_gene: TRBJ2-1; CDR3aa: CVSSGASFSYNEQFF; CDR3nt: TGTGTCAGCAGCGGGGCTAGTTTTTCCTACAATGAGCAGTTCTTC
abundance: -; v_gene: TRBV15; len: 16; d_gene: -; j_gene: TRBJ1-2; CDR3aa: CATSRDGGGYNYGYTF; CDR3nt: TGTGCCACCAGCAGAGATGGGGGGGGTTACAACTATGGCTACACCTTC
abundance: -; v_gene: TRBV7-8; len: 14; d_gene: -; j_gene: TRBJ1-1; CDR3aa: CASSLVQGTTEAFF; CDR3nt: TGTGCCAGCAGCTTAGTGCAGGGCACCACTGAAGCTTTCTTT
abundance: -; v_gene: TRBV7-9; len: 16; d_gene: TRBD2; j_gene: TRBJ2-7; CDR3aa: CASSLGPSGLSYEQYF; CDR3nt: TGTGCCAGCAGCTTGGGTCCTAGCGGGCTCTCCTACGAGCAGTACTTC